What follows are 30 T cell receptor beta chains derived from one specimen sequenced in a study of blood T cell repertoires in COVID-19. The method was immunoSEQ multiplex PCR; TCRdb's version includes in-frame clones alone and lacks a portion of them. The table records roughly 140,000 clones, 76% of them present only once. The sequencing input was peripheral blood. These receptors all come from a man aged 60 to 69 with acute or convalescent COVID-19.

The chain employs TRBV21-1 and TRBJ1-5; TRBD1 is taken as the D call from the table, unchecked against the DNA. TRBV21-1 is classified as a pseudogene. The CDR3 spans 16 residues. DNA of the CDR3: TGTGCCAGCAGATTTAGAAGTCCAGGGTACAATCAGCCCCAGCATTTT. As protein: CASRFRSPGYNQPQHF.

The chain has TRBV14 and TRBJ2-1, with a tentative D call TRBD1 (6 bases). Trimming removed 1 base from V and 2 bases from J, with 9 bases in between. Germline V gene lookup returns CDR1 SGHDN and CDR2 FVKESK. The CDR3 consists of 15 residues. The CDR3 here is CASSQAGATYNEQFF. The CDR3 DNA follows: TGTGCCAGCAGCCAAGCAGGGGCCACCTACAATGAGCAGTTCTTC.

This chain connects TRBV7-9 to TRBJ2-7; tentatively, D is TRBD2 (5 bases). This CDR3 has 15 amino acids. CDR1 and CDR2 from the germline V gene are SEHNR and FQNEAQ (reference sequence). Trimming left V 1 base short and J 3 bases short, with 13 bases between. CDR3 protein: CASSLGGRRSYEQYF. DNA for the CDR3: TGTGCCAGCAGCTTAGGAGGGCGCAGGAGCTACGAGCAGTACTTC.

This clone was observed a handful of times. V usage is TRBV3-1 (or the pseudogene TRBV3-2) and J usage is TRBJ2-7, with TRBD2 matching 9 bases. The CDR3 consists of 14 residues. V gave up 6 bases and J gave up 7 bases; unmatched junction bases: 10. Per germline, CDR1 LGHDT and CDR2 YNNKEL (reference sequence). The CDR3 loop reads CASRTSGRGVEQYF. The DNA for the CDR3 is TGTGCCAGCAGGACTAGCGGAAGGGGGGTTGAGCAGTACTTC.

Worth noting for this clone: One junction end disagrees with the germline gene, perhaps due to a read error. The chain couples TRBV11-2 to TRBJ1-6, with D unresolved. The CDR3 is 15 residues long. CDR1 and CDR2 (germline): SGHAT, FQNNGV. Here the CDR3 DNA reads TGTGCCAGCAGCCCAATAAACGACCGGGAGCCACCTAGATACTTT. It yields the protein CASSPINDREPPRYF.

This sequence joins TRBV5-1 and TRBJ2-1, with D perhaps TRBD1 (6 bases). V lost 6 bases and J 5 bases, leaving 18 bases between the germline ends. The CDR3 consists of 15 residues. Germline values: CDR1 SGHRS, CDR2 YFSETQ. The CDR3 nucleotides are TGCGCCAGCACTGACAGGCCCAATAAGGACAATGAGCAGTTCTTC. This codes for CASTDRPNKDNEQFF. Combining the CDR3 with reference TRBV5-1 and TRBJ2-1 gives the whole variable domain KAGVTQTPRYLIKTRGQQVTLSCSPISGHRSVSWYQQTPGQGLQFLFEYFSETQRNKGNFPGRFSGRQFSNSRSEMNVSTLELGDSALYLCASTDRPNKDNEQFFGPGTRLTVL.

V gene TRBV18 combines with J gene TRBJ1-2; the D is unclear. The V and J ends lost 3 bases and 3 bases respectively, with 8 bases between them. The CDR3 runs to 13 residues. Germline CDR1 is KGHSH and CDR2 is LQKENI. CDR3 in DNA: TGTGCCAGCTCACCCGCAGAGGACTATGGCTACACCTTC. This gives the protein CASSPAEDYGYTF.

This clone was counted only a few times. This CDR3 is also generated by other DNA sequences in the sample. The chain links TRBV18 to TRBJ2-2; D is possibly TRBD1 (5 bases). Per the germline V gene, CDR1 is KGHSH and CDR2 is LQKENI. Trimming pared 3 bases from V and 1 base from J, leaving 9 bases between. The CDR3 runs 15 residues. The CDR3 sequence: CASSPRQGNTGELFF. CDR3 coding DNA: TGTGCCAGCTCACCCAGGCAGGGGAACACCGGGGAGCTGTTTTTT.

V is TRBV7-8 and J is TRBJ2-7, with 7 bases fitting TRBD1. After removal of 4 bases from V and 6 bases from J, the junction contained 6 bases not matched to a gene. This CDR3 has 13 residues. CDR1 and CDR2 (germline): SGHVS, FQNEAQ. Here the CDR3 reads CASSSPTGVEQYF. The CDR3 nucleotides read TGTGCCAGCAGCTCGCCTACAGGGGTCGAGCAGTACTTC.

The rearrangement links TRBV4-1 to TRBJ2-3; 10 nucleotides align to TRBD2. Germline CDR1 reads MGHRA; CDR2 reads YSYEKL. This CDR3 region has 17 residues. The junction had 11 bases not matched to a gene; V was cut back by 5 bases and J by 3 bases. The CDR3 bases are TGCGCCAGCAGCACTTTAGCGGGAGGCGAGAGGACAGATACGCAGTATTTT. Its translation: CASSTLAGGERTDTQYF.

The chain recombines TRBV5-6 with TRBJ2-4; a possible D gene is TRBD1 (5 bases). The CDR3 length is 17 residues. Germline V lookup: CDR1 SGHDT, CDR2 YYEEEE. V lost 2 bases and J lost 4, with 19 bases in between. The chain's CDR3 is CASSFWYRGLEKNIQYF. The CDR3 bases are TGTGCCAGCAGCTTTTGGTATAGGGGCTTGGAGAAAAACATTCAGTACTTC. The variable domain in full, with the rest retrieved from reference TRBV5-6 and TRBJ2-4, is DAGVTQSPTHLIKTRGQQVTLRCSPKSGHDTVSWYQQALGQGPQFIFQYYEEEERQRGNFPDRFSGHQFPNYSSELNVNALLLGDSALYLCASSFWYRGLEKNIQYFGAGTRLSVL.

The V gene is TRBV28, the J gene TRBJ2-1; tentative D call: TRBD2 (6 bases). Germline-derived CDR1 and CDR2 are MDHEN and SYDVKM. The CDR3 loop spans 15 amino acids. Trimming took off 3 bases at V and 3 bases at J, with 12 bases between the two ends. The CDR3 reads CASSLGGVIYNEQFF. CDR3 coding DNA: TGTGCCAGCAGTTTGGGGGGAGTTATCTACAATGAGCAGTTCTTC.

CDR3 residues: CASSPTGGYEQYF. Here the CDR3 DNA reads TGTGCCAGCAGCCCGACAGGGGGCTACGAGCAGTACTTC. The chain links TRBV7-9 to TRBJ2-7; 9 nucleotides match TRBD1. V shed 5 bases and J 3 bases; nucleotides not matched to a gene: 2. The CDR3 sequence is 13 residues long. The germline V gene has CDR1 SEHNR and CDR2 FQNEAQ (reference sequence).

This rearrangement joins TRBV19 to TRBJ1-2; possible D gene TRBD1, 5 bases. This CDR3 contains 13 residues. CDR1 is LNHDA and CDR2 is SQIVND in the germline V gene (reference sequence). V dropped 5 bases and J dropped 1 base, with 8 bases sitting between them. The CDR3 loop is CASSLQGNYGYTF. CDR3 coding DNA: TGTGCCAGTAGTCTCCAGGGTAACTATGGCTACACCTTC.

The gene calls are TRBV28 and TRBJ2-2, with D hard to call. CDR3 length equals 13 residues. The germline gives CDR1 MDHEN, CDR2 SYDVKM. V gave up 5 bases and J gave up 6 bases, with 10 bases separating them. The CDR3 DNA reads TGTGCCAGCAGTCCTCTAATCCCCGGGGAGCTGTTTTTT. Protein: CASSPLIPGELFF.

About this clone: The sample contains more than one DNA sequence encoding this CDR3. This chain links TRBV5-1 with TRBJ2-7; 7 bases align to TRBD1. The V gene's germline CDR1 is SGHRS and CDR2 YFSETQ. The CDR3 runs 13 residues. Losses at the gene ends were 4 bases for V and 2 bases for J; bases not matched to a gene: 3. CDR3 amino acids: CASSVGTAYEQYF. The DNA of the CDR3 is TGCGCCAGCAGCGTGGGGACAGCCTACGAGCAGTACTTC.

The chain combines TRBV5-1 with TRBJ2-2; 13 nucleotides align to TRBD2. Germline V lookup: CDR1 SGHRS, CDR2 YFSETQ. This CDR3 is 17 amino acids long. The V segment lost 4 bases and the J segment 0 bases; nucleotides outside the gene matches: 3. The CDR3 sequence is CASSVGTSGANTGELFF. The CDR3 nucleotides read TGCGCCAGCAGCGTGGGGACTAGCGGGGCGAACACCGGGGAGCTGTTTTTT.

The gene calls are TRBV19 and TRBJ2-3; 11 positions agree with TRBD2. CDR1 and CDR2 (germline): LNHDA, SQIVND (reference sequence). The CDR3 is made up of 15 amino acids. J was trimmed by 4 bases and V by 6 bases; bases with no gene match: 6. CDR3 amino acids: CASRKTSGKSDTQYF. In nucleotides, the CDR3 is TGTGCCAGTAGGAAGACTAGCGGGAAGTCAGATACGCAGTATTTT.

This chain links TRBV4-1 with TRBJ2-1, with 12 bases that match TRBD2. The CDR3 loop spans 15 amino acids. The germline CDR1 and CDR2 sequences are MGHRA and YSYEKL. J was trimmed by 9 bases and V by 1 base; bases with no gene match: 4. Here the CDR3 reads CASSQAPTSGGEQFF. The DNA for the CDR3 is TGCGCCAGCAGCCAAGCACCGACTAGCGGGGGTGAGCAGTTCTTC.

There are a few counts of this clone. This chain uses TRBV5-4 with TRBJ2-5; no clear D. The CDR3 consists of 13 residues. CDR1 is SGHNT, CDR2 YYREEE, per germline (reference sequence). V gave up 3 bases and J gave up 5 bases, with 11 bases separating them. CDR3 residues: CASSSPPRETQYF. The CDR3, as DNA: TGTGCCAGCAGCTCACCCCCGAGGGAGACCCAGTACTTC.

This chain links TRBV3-1 (or the pseudogene TRBV3-2) with TRBJ2-1, with D possibly TRBD1 on 6 matching bases. From germline, CDR1 is LGHDT and CDR2 YNNKEL (reference sequence). V shed 1 base and J shed 2 bases, with 9 bases lying between them. The CDR3 loop spans 15 amino acids. CDR3: CASSQVPGAYNEQFF. CDR3 coding DNA: TGTGCCAGCAGCCAAGTCCCAGGGGCCTACAATGAGCAGTTCTTC.

The chain links TRBV19 to TRBJ1-1; possibly TRBD1 for D (5 bases). Germline-derived CDR1 and CDR2 are LNHDA and SQIVND (reference sequence). V was clipped by 3 bases and J by 0 bases, with 8 bases between them. The CDR3 is 14 residues long. This CDR3 is CASSMGQMNTEAFF. DNA of the CDR3: TGTGCCAGTAGTATGGGGCAAATGAACACTGAAGCTTTCTTT.

This sequence joins TRBV4-1 and TRBJ2-1; 13 nucleotides align to TRBD2. Germline V gene lookup returns CDR1 MGHRA and CDR2 YSYEKL. This CDR3 is 16 amino acids long. V gave up 4 bases and J gave up 5 bases; unmatched junction bases: 5. The CDR3 region is CASSPGLAGINNEQFF. The DNA of the CDR3 is TGCGCCAGCAGCCCGGGACTAGCGGGAATCAACAATGAGCAGTTCTTC.

The chain has TRBV4-1 and TRBJ2-7, with no clear D. The CDR3 extends over 15 amino acids. V was pared by 0 bases and J by 0 bases, with 9 bases between. Per germline, CDR1 MGHRA and CDR2 YSYEKL. CDR3 region: CASSQDVPSSYEQYF. CDR3 sequence (DNA): TGCGCCAGCAGCCAAGATGTCCCCTCCTCCTACGAGCAGTACTTC.

The chain links TRBV10-1 to TRBJ2-3, with 7 bases fitting TRBD2. Germline CDR1 reads WNHNN; CDR2 reads SYGVQD (reference sequence). The CDR3 extends over 16 amino acids. The J segment lost 4 bases and the V segment lost 4 bases, leaving 11 bases of the junction unmatched. The DNA for the CDR3 is TGCGCCAGCAGTGGATCTAGCGGAGCGGGGCCAGATACGCAGTATTTT. This sequence encodes CASSGSSGAGPDTQYF.

The genes are TRBV18 and TRBJ2-7; 8 nucleotides line up with TRBD1. In germline, CDR1 is KGHSH, CDR2 LQKENI. V trimming: 3 bases; J trimming: 6 bases; junction bases outside the gene matches: 4. The CDR3 is 13 residues long. CDR3 nucleotides: TGTGCCAGCTCACCGGACAGGGCAGGCGAGCAGTACTTC. Translated, it gives CASSPDRAGEQYF.

The chain recombines TRBV6-5 with TRBJ2-7; D is uncertain. Deletions cut 7 bases from V and 3 bases from J, with 7 bases between. This CDR3 comprises 11 residues. Germline CDR1 reads MNHEY; CDR2 reads SVGAGI. The CDR3 DNA is TGTGCCAGCACCTCTAACTACGAGCAGTACTTC. The encoded protein is CASTSNYEQYF.

This chain joins TRBV5-1 and TRBJ2-3; the match to TRBD1 covers 10 bases. Germline lookup yields CDR1 SGHRS and CDR2 YFSETQ. V lost 4 bases, J lost 0 bases, and 5 bases stayed unmatched. The CDR3 runs to 16 residues. The CDR3: CASSRTTGGSTDTQYF. In DNA form, the CDR3 reads TGCGCCAGCAGCCGTACGACAGGGGGCAGCACAGATACGCAGTATTTT.

A single count supports this clone. The V and J genes are TRBV29-1 and TRBJ2-5; TRBD2 agrees at 11 bases. Germline-derived CDR1 and CDR2 are SQVTM and ANQGSEA. The ends lost 5 bases at V and 6 bases at J; junction bases unmatched: 5. CDR3 length equals 13 residues. Here the CDR3 reads CSVTSGSRKTQYF. CDR3 DNA: TGCAGCGTTACTAGCGGGAGTAGGAAGACCCAGTACTTC.

The chain carries TRBV4-1 and TRBJ2-1, with D uncertain. Per germline, CDR1 MGHRA and CDR2 YSYEKL. The CDR3 covers 15 residues. V lost 0 bases to trimming and J lost 0 bases, with 6 bases between them. DNA of the CDR3: TGCGCCAGCAGCCAAGAGGGCAGCTCCTACAATGAGCAGTTCTTC. This translates into CASSQEGSSYNEQFF.